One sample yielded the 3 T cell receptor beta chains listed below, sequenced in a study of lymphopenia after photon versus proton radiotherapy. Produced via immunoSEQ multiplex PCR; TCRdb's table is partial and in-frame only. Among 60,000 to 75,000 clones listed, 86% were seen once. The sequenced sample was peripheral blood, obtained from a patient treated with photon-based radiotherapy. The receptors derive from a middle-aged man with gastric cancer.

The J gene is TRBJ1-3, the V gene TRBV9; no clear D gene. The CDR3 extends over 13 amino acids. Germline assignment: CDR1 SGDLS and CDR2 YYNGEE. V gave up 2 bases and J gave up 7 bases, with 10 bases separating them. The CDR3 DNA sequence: TGTGCCAGCAGCGTGGCGGCCGGGAACACCATATATTTT. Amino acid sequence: CASSVAAGNTIYF.

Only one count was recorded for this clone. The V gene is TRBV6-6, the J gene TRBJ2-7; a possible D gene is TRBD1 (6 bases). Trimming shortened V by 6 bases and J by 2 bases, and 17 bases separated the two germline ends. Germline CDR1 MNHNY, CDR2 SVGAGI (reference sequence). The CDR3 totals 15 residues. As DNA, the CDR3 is TGTGCCAGCAGCTCCGTCGAGGGGGTCCCCTACGAGCAGTACTTC. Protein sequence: CASSSVEGVPYEQYF.

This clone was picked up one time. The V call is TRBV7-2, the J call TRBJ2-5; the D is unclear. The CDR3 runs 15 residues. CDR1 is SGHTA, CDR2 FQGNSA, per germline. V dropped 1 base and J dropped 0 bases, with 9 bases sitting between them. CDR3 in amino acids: CASSLGPSNQETQYF. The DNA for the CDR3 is TGTGCCAGCAGCTTAGGGCCGTCGAACCAAGAGACCCAGTACTTC.